This TCR beta chain was recovered during a study of shared clonotypes between healthy human individuals. Study-wide points: Clonotypes which were not shared had lower generation probabilities than clonotypes that all four donors shared.

Note on this clone: Its antigen remains unidentified.

The CDR3 has 15 amino acids. Trimming removed 6 bases at V and 2 bases at J, with 15 bases between. The V gene's germline CDR1 is SNHLY and CDR2 FYNNEI. Donors were Caucasian adults residing in Nashville, Tennessee, USA. As originally analysed: Owing to the provision of junction-only sequences devoid of quality scores by immunoSEQ, filtering differed. This table comes from immunoSEQ multiplex PCR, and its TCRdb copy is limited to in-frame clones, with some not included. The V and J calls and clone size were taken over from that table, and D and trimming were inferred from the DNA. The sample consists of a few million clones, approximately 95% of them appearing once.

This TCR was recovered from a man between 18 and 29 years old in good health. Some clones in this sample may be carry-over from other donors' samples. The material sequenced was naive CD4+ T cells from PBMCs. Subset reported: CD45RA+ positively selected. V and J are TRBV2 and TRBJ2-3; possibly TRBD2 for D (5 bases). CDR3 residues: CASRRTAGSTDTQYF. CDR3 nucleotides: TGTGCCAGCAGGAGGACTGCCGGCTCCACAGATACGCAGTATTTT. The full variable domain, rest sourced from reference TRBV2 and TRBJ2-3, is EPEVTQTPSHQVTQMGQEVILRCVPISNHLYFYWYRQILGQKVEFLVSFYNNEISEKSEIFDDQFSVERPDGSNFTLKIRSTKLEDSAMYFCASRRTAGSTDTQYFGPGTRLTVL.